A selection of T cell receptor beta chains follows, all from one sample in a study of T cells in tuberculosis. Here immunoSEQ multiplex PCR was the method, and the copy in TCRdb shows in-frame clones only, minus some. Of tens of thousands of clones in the sample, 90% to 95% were seen once. Material: PBMCs, obtained at tuberculosis diagnosis. These receptors were obtained from an adult with tuberculosis. The CDR3 runs from the conserved cysteine through the conserved F or W. The order of the fields is clone size, CDR3 length, D gene, J gene, V gene, CDR3 protein, CDR3 DNA. A D gene is named only where the DNA matches it firmly. Part of the rows lack a size; the others show once, few, many or a class for expanded clones.

- | 15 | - | TRBJ1-4 | TRBV5-1 | CASSLAGTRNEKLFF | TGCGCCAGCAGCTTGGCCGGGACAAGGAATGAAAAACTGTTTTTT
- | 16 | TRBD1 | TRBJ2-1 | TRBV18 | CASSRAGDRVYNEQFF | TGTGCCAGCTCCCGTGCGGGGGACAGGGTATACAATGAGCAGTTCTTC
- | 14 | TRBD1 | TRBJ2-7 | TRBV7-9 | CASSFTRQGYEQYF | TGTGCCAGCAGCTTTACTCGACAGGGCTACGAGCAGTACTTC
- | 15 | - | TRBJ1-1 | TRBV4-3 | CASSQFTQGYTEAFF | TGCGCCAGCAGCCAGTTCACTCAGGGGTACACTGAAGCTTTCTTT
- | 15 | - | TRBJ1-5 | TRBV18 | CASSLEGYSNQPQHF | TGTGCCAGCTCACTCGAGGGTTATAGCAATCAGCCCCAGCATTTT
- | 12 | TRBD1 | TRBJ1-1 | TRBV6-1 | CASSFYRGAAFF | TGTGCCAGCAGTTTCTACAGGGGGGCGGCTTTCTTT
- | 17 | - | TRBJ1-2 | TRBV11-2 | CASSSPLGGRKDYGYTF | TGTGCCAGCAGCTCACCGTTGGGGGGGAGGAAGGACTATGGCTACACCTTC
- | 14 | - | TRBJ2-7 | TRBV28 | CASSSDFPRDEQYF | TGTGCCAGCAGCTCCGATTTCCCGAGGGACGAGCAGTACTTC
- | 20 | TRBD2 | TRBJ2-6 | TRBV27 | CASSPSGLAGPISGANVLTF | TGTGCCAGCAGCCCCTCGGGACTAGCGGGACCCATCTCTGGGGCCAACGTCCTGACTTTC
once | 13 | - | TRBJ1-2 | TRBV7-9 | CASILQGAYGYTF | TGTGCCAGCATATTACAGGGTGCCTATGGCTACACCTTC
- | 14 | - | TRBJ2-1 | TRBV7-2 | CASSLAGGLNEQFF | TGTGCCAGCAGCTTAGCGGGGGGGCTCAATGAGCAGTTCTTC
once | 15 | TRBD1 | TRBJ1-5 | TRBV19 | CASSIDRGPGQPQHF | TGTGCCAGTAGTATAGACAGGGGGCCTGGTCAGCCCCAGCATTTT
once | 13 | - | TRBJ2-1 | TRBV29-1 | CSVDDSLNNEQFF | TGCAGCGTTGATGACAGCCTAAACAATGAGCAGTTCTTC
- | 14 | - | TRBJ2-1 | TRBV7-2 | CASSSLASPNEQFF | TGTGCCAGCAGCTCTTTAGCGTCTCCCAATGAGCAGTTCTTC
- | 15 | - | TRBJ1-5 | TRBV18 | CASSLNSQGNQPQHF | TGTGCCAGCTCACTGAACTCCCAGGGTAATCAGCCCCAGCATTTT
- | 17 | - | TRBJ1-1 | TRBV15 | CATSRVTDYKLNTEAFF | TGTGCCACCAGCAGAGTTACAGACTATAAACTGAACACTGAAGCTTTCTTT
- | 15 | TRBD2 | TRBJ2-1 | TRBV9 | CASSVTSGALDEQFF | TGTGCCAGCAGCGTGACTAGCGGGGCTTTGGATGAGCAGTTCTTC
- | 16 | - | TRBJ2-3 | TRBV14 | CASSLLGGAGTDTQYF | TGTGCCAGCAGCCTCCTGGGGGGAGCGGGCACAGATACGCAGTATTTT
once | 16 | TRBD2 | TRBJ2-2 | TRBV9 | CASSVRREDNTGELFF | TGTGCCAGCAGCGTAAGGCGGGAGGATAACACCGGGGAGCTGTTTTTT
- | 16 | TRBD1 | TRBJ2-1 | TRBV5-4 | CASSLAPGQLGNEQFF | TGTGCCAGCAGCTTGGCTCCGGGACAGTTGGGGAATGAGCAGTTCTTC
once | 17 | TRBD2 | TRBJ2-1 | TRBV9 | CASHPYASGSSYNEQFF | TGTGCCAGCCATCCTTATGCTAGCGGGAGCTCCTACAATGAGCAGTTCTTC
- | 14 | - | TRBJ2-1 | TRBV19 | CASSTVSSYNEQFF | TGTGCCAGTAGTACCGTTAGCTCCTACAATGAGCAGTTCTTC
- | 16 | TRBD2 | TRBJ2-2 | TRBV5-1 | CASSLTGTRVTGELFF | TGCGCCAGCAGCTTGACCGGGACTAGAGTCACCGGGGAGCTGTTTTTT
- | 16 | TRBD2 | TRBJ2-3 | TRBV13 | CASSLVTAGGPDTQYF | TGTGCCAGCAGCTTAGTTACAGCGGGGGGGCCAGATACGCAGTATTTT
- | 14 | - | TRBJ1-1 | TRBV7-2 | CASSPDSTNTEAFF | TGTGCCAGCAGCCCTGACAGTACGAACACTGAAGCTTTCTTT
- | 15 | TRBD2 | TRBJ2-3 | TRBV15 | CATSGLAEHTDTQYF | TGTGCCACCAGCGGGCTAGCGGAACACACAGATACGCAGTATTTT
- | 15 | - | TRBJ2-5 | TRBV28 | CASSWGTLNAETQYF | TGTGCCAGCAGTTGGGGGACACTGAACGCCGAGACCCAGTACTTC
- | 12 | TRBD1 | TRBJ2-7 | TRBV28 | CASKGGTHEQYF | TGTGCCAGCAAAGGGGGCACCCACGAGCAGTACTTC
once | 14 | TRBD1 | TRBJ1-2 | TRBV27 | CASSVDRGDYGYTF | TGTGCCAGCAGTGTAGACAGGGGGGACTATGGCTACACCTTC
- | 15 | - | TRBJ2-1 | TRBV6-5 | CASSSRTEYYNEQFF | TGTGCCAGCAGTTCCCGGACAGAGTACTACAATGAGCAGTTCTTC
- | 15 | - | TRBJ1-6 | TRBV2 | CASGGVGTYNSPLHF | TGTGCCAGCGGGGGGGTGGGAACCTATAATTCACCCCTCCACTTT
- | 15 | - | TRBJ1-6 | TRBV9 | CASSVGPGTGSPLHF | TGTGCCAGCAGCGTAGGTCCAGGAACTGGTTCACCCCTCCACTTT
- | 12 | TRBD1 | TRBJ1-1 | TRBV5-1 | CASSSTGAEAFF | TGCGCCAGCAGCTCCACAGGGGCTGAAGCTTTCTTT
once | 15 | - | TRBJ1-4 | TRBV6-1 | CASNEEGGFFEKLFF | TGTGCCAGCAATGAGGAGGGCGGTTTTTTTGAAAAACTGTTTTTT
- | 13 | - | TRBJ1-4 | TRBV7-9 | CASSPTEHEKLFF | TGTGCCAGCAGCCCGACTGAGCATGAAAAACTGTTTTTT
- | 13 | TRBD1 | TRBJ2-7 | TRBV29-1 | CSVRTGGLVEQYF | TGCAGCGTCCGGACAGGGGGTCTGGTGGAGCAGTACTTC
- | 12 | - | TRBJ2-5 | TRBV6-6 | CASSPARETQYF | TGTGCCAGCAGTCCTGCGCGGGAGACCCAGTACTTC
- | 15 | - | TRBJ2-2 | TRBV19 | CASSIGGGGTGELFF | TGTGCCAGTAGTATCGGGGGAGGTGGCACCGGGGAGCTGTTTTTT
- | 14 | - | TRBJ1-1 | TRBV28 | CASRAGLMNTEAFF | TGTGCCAGCAGGGCGGGACTGATGAACACTGAAGCTTTCTTT
- | 13 | - | TRBJ1-2 | TRBV10-3 | CAIQRGGAYGYTF | TGTGCCATCCAGAGGGGGGGCGCCTATGGCTACACCTTC
- | 14 | TRBD1 | TRBJ2-2 | TRBV9 | CATAGTGGTGELFF | TGTGCCACCGCAGGGACAGGGGGAACCGGGGAGCTGTTTTTT
once | 15 | TRBD2 | TRBJ2-3 | TRBV5-4 | CASSSVPGGSDTQYF | TGTGCCAGCAGCTCCGTCCCGGGAGGGTCAGATACGCAGTATTTT
- | 18 | TRBD2 | TRBJ2-7 | TRBV7-2 | CASSYTGTSVIDPYEQYF | TGTGCCAGCAGCTACACCGGGACTAGCGTTATTGACCCCTACGAGCAGTACTTC
- | 12 | - | TRBJ1-1 | TRBV19 | CASSEGLLEAFF | TGTGCCAGTAGTGAGGGACTCCTTGAAGCTTTCTTT
once | 12 | TRBD2 | TRBJ2-3 | TRBV5-6 | CASSLRLAWEYF | TGTGCCAGCAGCCTCCGACTAGCGTGGGAGTATTTT
- | 14 | - | TRBJ1-2 | TRBV7-2 | CASSLDTSSYGYTF | TGTGCCAGCAGCTTAGACACCAGTTCGTATGGCTACACCTTC
- | 17 | - | TRBJ2-1 | TRBV2 | CASSEARSGQAYNEQFF | TGTGCCAGCAGTGAAGCGCGGTCAGGGCAAGCCTACAATGAGCAGTTCTTC